The subject of this entry is one TCR beta chain. The antigen is unknown. This CDR3 region has 16 residues. The germline V gene has CDR1 MNHEY and CDR2 SMNVEV (reference sequence). The authors prepared UMI-labeled TRB cDNA libraries by 5' RACE. TCRdb reprocessed the 5' RACE reads and keeps a single row for each CDR3 protein, giving no DNA. In all, the sample yields 70,000 to 95,000 distinct CDR3 sequences. Phenotypically, naive CD8+ T cells corresponded to CD45RO-CCR7+CD27+CD95-. This entry belongs to a study of CXCR3-negative and CXCR3-positive naive CD8 T cells. Study observations and caveats: Diversity proved comparably high across both naive subsets and much lower in memory CD8+ cells. Naive CXCR3-negative cells resembled naive CXCR3-positive cells in TRBV-TRBJ usage; memory cells differed.

Source material: naive CXCR3- CD8+ T cells from blood. Noted subset: CD45RO-CCR7+CD27+CD95- naive CD8+ T cells lacking CXCR3 (TNR3-). The J gene is TRBJ2-3, the V gene TRBV27; the TRBD1 assignment by TCRdb is unverifiable without DNA. This clonotype was obtained from a human donor in good health. Some clones in this sample may be carry-over from other donors' samples. CDR3 loop: CASKGGVGGLTDTQYF.